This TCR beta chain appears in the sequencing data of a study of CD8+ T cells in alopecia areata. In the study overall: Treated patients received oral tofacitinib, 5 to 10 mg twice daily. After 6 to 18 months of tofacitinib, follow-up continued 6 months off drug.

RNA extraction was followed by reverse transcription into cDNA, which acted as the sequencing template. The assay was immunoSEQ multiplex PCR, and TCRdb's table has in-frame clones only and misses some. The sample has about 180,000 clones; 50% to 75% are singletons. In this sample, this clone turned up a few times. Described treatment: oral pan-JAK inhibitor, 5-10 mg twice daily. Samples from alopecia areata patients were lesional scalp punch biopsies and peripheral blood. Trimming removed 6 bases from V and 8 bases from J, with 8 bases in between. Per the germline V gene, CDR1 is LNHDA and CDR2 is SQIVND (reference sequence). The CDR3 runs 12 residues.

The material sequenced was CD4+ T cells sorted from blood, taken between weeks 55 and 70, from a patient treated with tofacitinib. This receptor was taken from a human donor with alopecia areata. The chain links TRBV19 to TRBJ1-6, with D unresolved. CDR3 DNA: TGTGCCAGTAGCGTCTGGGATTCACCCCTCCACTTT. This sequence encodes CASSVWDSPLHF.